This T cell receptor beta chain was captured by sequencing in a study of T cell repertoires in MIS-A myocarditis. On this clone itself: The identical CDR3 is also encoded by other nucleotide sequences in the sample.

The assay was immunoSEQ multiplex PCR, and TCRdb's table has in-frame clones only and misses some. In the table there are approximately 7,200 clones, approximately 72% of which are singletons. What was sequenced was right inferior lung lobe tissue obtained at autopsy. The clonotype originates from a man in his late teens or twenties with fulminant myocarditis from multisystem inflammatory syndrome in adults (MIS-A) after COVID-19.

This chain's CDR3 is CASSLAVPGTDTQYF. CDR3 nucleotides: TGCGCCAGCAGTTTGGCCGTTCCGGGCACAGATACGCAGTATTTT. The chain uses TRBV10-1 and TRBJ2-3; D remains unclear. The germline gives CDR1 WNHNN, CDR2 SYGVQD (reference sequence). V shed 5 bases and J shed 1 base, with 13 bases lying between them. The CDR3 is made up of 15 amino acids.